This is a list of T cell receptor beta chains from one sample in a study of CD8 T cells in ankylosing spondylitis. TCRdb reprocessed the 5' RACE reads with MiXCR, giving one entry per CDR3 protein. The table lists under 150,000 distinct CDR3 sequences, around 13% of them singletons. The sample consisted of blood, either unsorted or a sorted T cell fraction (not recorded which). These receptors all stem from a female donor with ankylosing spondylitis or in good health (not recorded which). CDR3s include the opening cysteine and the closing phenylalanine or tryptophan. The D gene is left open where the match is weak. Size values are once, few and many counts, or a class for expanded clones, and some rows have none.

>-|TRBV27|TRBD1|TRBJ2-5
TGTGCCACGGGACAGGGATTGGAGACCCAGTACTTC
CATGQGLETQYF
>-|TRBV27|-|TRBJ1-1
TGTGCCAGCAGTTTATACGGGTCCGCGGAGGGTGAAGCTTTCTTT
CASSLYGSAEGEAFF
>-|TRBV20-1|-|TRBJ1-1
TGCAGTGCTAGAGATCGGGAGGGGGTCGCTGAAGCTTTCTTT
CSARDREGVAEAFF
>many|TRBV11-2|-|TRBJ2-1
TGTGCCAGCATCCCCGGACTCGGACGGGGGAATGAGCAGTTCTTC
CASIPGLGRGNEQFF
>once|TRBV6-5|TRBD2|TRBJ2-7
TGTGCCAGCAGTTCGACTAGCGGGAGGGCCGGGTACGAGCAGTACTTC
CASSSTSGRAGYEQYF
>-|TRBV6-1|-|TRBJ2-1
TGTGCCAGCAGTGAGACTAGGGCCTACAATGAGCAGTTCTTC
CASSETRAYNEQFF
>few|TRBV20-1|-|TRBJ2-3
TGCAGTGCCGCCCCGACAGGCACAGATACGCAGTATTTT
CSAAPTGTDTQYF
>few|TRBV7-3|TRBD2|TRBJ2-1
TGTGCCAGCAGCTTAAATCACCTCCGGACTAGCGGGAATGATGAGCAGTTCTTC
CASSLNHLRTSGNDEQFF
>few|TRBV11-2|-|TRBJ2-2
TGTGCCAGCAGCTTAGGGGAGCGGAACACCGGGGAGCTGTTTTTT
CASSLGERNTGELFF
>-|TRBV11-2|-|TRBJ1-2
TGTGCCAGCAGCCCCACCACAGGTCCCTATGGCTACACCTTC
CASSPTTGPYGYTF
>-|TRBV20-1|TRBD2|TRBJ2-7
TGCAGATGTAGCGGGGACTCCTACGAGCAGTACTTC
CRCSGDSYEQYF
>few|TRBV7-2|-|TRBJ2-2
TGTGCCAGCAGCTTACCCCCTTCCGGGGAGCTGTTTTTT
CASSLPPSGELFF
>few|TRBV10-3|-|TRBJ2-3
TGTGCCATCAGTGAGTCGAAAGACAGCTCTAGCACAGATACGCAGTATTTT
CAISESKDSSSTDTQYF
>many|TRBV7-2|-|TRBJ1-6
TGTGCCAGCAGCTTAGACCAGGCTTATAATTCACCCCTCCACTTT
CASSLDQAYNSPLHF
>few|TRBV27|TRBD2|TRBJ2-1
TGTGCCAGCAATTCAAGATACGGGAGGGGATACAATGAGCAGTTCTTC
CASNSRYGRGYNEQFF
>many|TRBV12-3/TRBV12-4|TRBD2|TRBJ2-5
TGTGCCAGCAATCCGGGACTAGATAAAGAGACCCAGTACTTC
CASNPGLDKETQYF